This T cell receptor beta chain was profiled in a study of T cell responses to AZD1222 COVID-19 vaccine (dated by TCRdb to the early 2020s). Regarding the research as a whole: TCR sequencing covered roughly 230 trial participants: 200 to 220 given two doses of AZD1222 and about 26 given two doses of MenACWY control vaccine. Enrollment into the trials was organized by age into subgroups of 18-55, 56-69 and 70-plus years, and those subgroups contained about 160, 30 and 59 TCR-sequenced participants, respectively. The study at large found these results: Conclusions about previously exposed vaccinees were limited because only six AZD1222 recipients were SARS-CoV-2 seropositive at baseline. Reportedly, almost half of the unique spike-specific TCRs recognized epitopes lying outside the regions that are mutated in the B.1.351 and B.1.1.7 variants. After two AZD1222 doses, spike-specific TCR breadth and depth were significantly higher than at day 0 and than in MenACWY recipients. Because no day 14 peak-response samples were available, repertoires were characterized only after the peak T cell response. CD4 TCRs associated with the vaccine covered the entire spike protein, and the dominant responses were in regions 160-218 and 743-854. The 56-69-year group was small, and its depth increase did not reach significance, likely because of low power. Most participants were white British and females outnumbered males, and the authors suggested that clonal diversity may have been underestimated.

Details on this clone: Its cognate antigen has yet to be identified. No clone much larger than this one lies a single base away; base qualities are absent.

The CDR3 regions of human TCRbeta chains were analyzed by immunosequencing. The study's own analysis went as follows. TCRs in the repertoires were compared against a reference library of SARS-CoV-2-specific TCRs that had been generated with the MIRA antigen-specificity platform. Breadth meant the fraction of unique TCRs that were SARS-CoV-2-associated, whereas depth meant the fraction of total T cells that were SARS-CoV-2-associated. Using the MIRA data, every spike-specific TCR was mapped to the spike region that the TCR reacted to and assigned to either a CD4 or a CD8 class. Log10-transformed breadth and depth values were compared by one-way ANOVA with Sidak's multiple comparisons tests. This is the immuneACCESS table as TCRdb keeps it, with only in-frame sequences that have V and J called. A part of the clones is gone; compared with another copy, unresolved V genes explain less than half, and the rest is unexplained. V, J and clone size are taken as reported in that table, and D and trimming were inferred from the DNA itself. This sample is represented by around 140,000 clones; about nine tenths of them were singletons. The top ten clones comprise 1.5% to 2% of the sample.

V is shortened by 2 bases, J by 8 bases, and the region joining them spans 12 bases. The CDR3 runs 14 amino acids, cysteine and phenylalanine included. Only the CDR3 DNA is retained, 42 bases long and in frame from the first base. From a lookup of the germline V gene, CDR1 and CDR2 are MNHNS and SASEGT. The sample's time point label, in plain terms: about 28 days (+/-7) after the second vaccine dose. AZD1222 recipients with second doses at about 4 weeks or about 12 weeks were pooled, because spike-specific TCR depth and breadth did not differ between schedules. The vaccinee samples were drawn from two UK trials, COV001 and COV002, one of which was a single-blind randomized controlled phase 2/3 trial testing AZD1222 (ChAdOx1 nCoV-19) in healthy adults. For TCRbeta chain sequencing, PBMC samples from trial participants were taken at day 0 and at day 28 after the second dose.

Recombination connected TRBV6-1 to TRBJ1-4; no confident D gene assignment can be made. The receptor was isolated from an adult who received the AZD1222 COVID-19 vaccine. The sample in question was peripheral blood, obtained 28 days after the second AZD1222 dose. The nucleotides are TGTGCCAGCAGTGAATCCCGGGTCGCCGAAAAACTGTTTTTT. Translated, it gives CASSESRVAEKLFF.